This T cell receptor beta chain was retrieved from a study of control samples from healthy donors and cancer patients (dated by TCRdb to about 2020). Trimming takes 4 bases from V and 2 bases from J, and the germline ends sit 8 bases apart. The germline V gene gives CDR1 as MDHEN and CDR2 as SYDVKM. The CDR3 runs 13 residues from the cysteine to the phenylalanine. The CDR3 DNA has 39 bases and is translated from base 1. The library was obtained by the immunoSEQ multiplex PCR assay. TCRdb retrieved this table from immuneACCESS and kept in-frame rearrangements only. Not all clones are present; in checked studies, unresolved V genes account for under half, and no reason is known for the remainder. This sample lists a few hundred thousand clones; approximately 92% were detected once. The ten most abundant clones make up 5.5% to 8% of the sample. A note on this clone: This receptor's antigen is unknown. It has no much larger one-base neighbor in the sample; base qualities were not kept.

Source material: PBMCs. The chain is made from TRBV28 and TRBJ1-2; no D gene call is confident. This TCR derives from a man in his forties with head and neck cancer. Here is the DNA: TGTGCCAGCAGTTCCGCCGGGAACTATGGCTACACCTTC. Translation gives CASSSAGNYGYTF.